This T cell receptor (beta chain) was recovered during a study of shared clonotypes between healthy human individuals. Study in general: Ranging from 18 to 49 in age, donors were a couple of women and a few men. Broader study findings: Among the subsets, naive ones generally showed larger estimated richness than memory ones.

Every donor, a Caucasian adult, lived in Nashville, Tennessee. Germline V gene lookup returns CDR1 KGHSH and CDR2 LQKENI. Trimming at V came to 3 bases and at J to 3 bases, leaving 4 bases not matched to a gene. The CDR3 sequence is 15 residues long. Profiled with immunoSEQ multiplex PCR; TCRdb holds only in-frame clones, not every one. The table has roughly 2.4 million clones, almost 96% seen once. Points on this clone: Its specificity is unknown.

The chain recombines TRBV18 with TRBJ2-7; 11 bases line up with TRBD1. The source of this sequence is a man younger than 35 in good health. The sample comprised naive CD4+ T cells sorted from blood. The sample's subset: CD45RA+ positively selected. This CDR3 reads CASSPRGQGVYEQYF. CDR3 bases: TGTGCCAGCTCACCTAGGGGACAGGGGGTCTACGAGCAGTACTTC.